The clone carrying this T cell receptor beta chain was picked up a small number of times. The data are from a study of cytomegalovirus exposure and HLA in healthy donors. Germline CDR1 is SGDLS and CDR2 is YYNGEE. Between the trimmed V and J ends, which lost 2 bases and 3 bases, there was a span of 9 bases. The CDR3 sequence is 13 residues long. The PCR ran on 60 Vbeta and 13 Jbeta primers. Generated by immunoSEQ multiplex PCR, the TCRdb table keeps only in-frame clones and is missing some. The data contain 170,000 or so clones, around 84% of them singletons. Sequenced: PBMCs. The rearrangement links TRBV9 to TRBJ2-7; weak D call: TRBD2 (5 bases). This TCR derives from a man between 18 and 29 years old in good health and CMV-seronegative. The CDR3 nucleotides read TGTGCCAGCAGCGTTGACGACTACTACGAGCAGTACTTC. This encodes CASSVDDYYEQYF.